This is a list of T cell receptor beta chains from one sample in a study of vaccination and CD4 T cells after COVID-19. Each CDR3 protein is one row after TCRdb ran MiXCR on the PCR reads. Of 9,000 to 15,000 distinct CDR3 sequences in the sample, 40% to 55% are singletons; the top ten hold just over 20%. For these receptors, no antigen is known. The specimen sequenced was CD4+ T cells from blood, cultured in vitro. These receptors were taken from a human donor who had recovered from COVID-19. Both conserved end residues are part of each CDR3. Each record gives: clone size, J gene, D gene, CDR3 length, V gene, CDR3 protein, CDR3 DNA. The D gene is left open where the match is weak. For some rows the clone size is stated as once, few or many, or as a class when expanded; others skip it.

>.|TRBJ1-1|.|12|TRBV12-3/TRBV12-4
CASSFDFTEAFF
TGTGCCAGCAGTTTCGACTTCACTGAAGCTTTCTTT
>few|TRBJ2-3|TRBD1|17|TRBV20-1
CSAPTQGALSSTDTQYF
TGCAGTGCTCCGACACAGGGGGCCCTCTCTAGCACAGATACGCAGTATTTT
>few|TRBJ2-2|TRBD2|14|TRBV11-2
CASSATSGSGELFF
TGTGCCAGCAGCGCGACTAGCGGGTCCGGGGAGCTGTTTTTT
>few|TRBJ1-2|TRBD1|13|TRBV5-1
CASTKDRDGGYTF
TGCGCCAGCACCAAGGACAGGGACGGTGGCTACACCTTC
>.|TRBJ2-6|TRBD2|20|TRBV11-2
CASSRQGTSGSHSGANVLTF
TGTGCCAGCAGCCGTCAAGGGACTAGCGGGAGTCACTCTGGGGCCAACGTCCTGACTTTC
>.|TRBJ1-5|.|13|TRBV30
CAWSMDSNQPQHF
TGTGCCTGGAGTATGGATAGCAATCAGCCCCAGCATTTT
>.|TRBJ1-5|.|15|TRBV2
CASSVGAGNNQPQHF
TGTGCCAGCAGCGTCGGGGCAGGAAACAATCAGCCCCAGCATTTT
>few|TRBJ1-1|.|13|TRBV19
CASRLQLNTEAFF
TGTGCCAGTAGGCTACAGTTGAACACTGAAGCTTTCTTT
>few|TRBJ2-5|.|14|TRBV20-1
CSALGTPSGETQYF
TGCAGTGCACTTGGGACTCCCTCAGGGGAGACCCAGTACTTC
>.|TRBJ2-6|.|13|TRBV12-3/TRBV12-4
CATHASGANVLTF
TGTGCCACCCACGCGTCTGGGGCCAACGTCCTGACTTTC
>.|TRBJ2-7|TRBD1|17|TRBV7-6
CASSLGRTGGTPNEQYF
TGTGCCAGCAGCTTGGGCCGGACAGGGGGCACGCCTAACGAGCAGTACTTC
>.|TRBJ1-2|.|12|TRBV9
CASSADGYGYTF
TGTGCCAGCAGCGCGGACGGCTATGGCTACACCTTC
>few|TRBJ1-1|.|14|TRBV6-1
CASSEGGGNTEAFF
TGTGCCAGCAGTGAAGGGGGAGGGAACACTGAAGCTTTCTTT
>.|TRBJ1-1|.|14|TRBV6-2/TRBV6-3
CASTQTRGNTEAFF
TGTGCCAGCACACAAACTCGGGGGAACACTGAAGCTTTCTTT
>.|TRBJ2-5|.|13|TRBV12-3/TRBV12-4
CASSLLYQETQYF
TGTGCCAGCAGTTTATTGTACCAAGAGACCCAGTACTTC
>.|TRBJ2-1|.|14|TRBV20-1
CSAGSGPIYNEQFF
TGCAGTGCTGGGTCGGGACCTATCTACAATGAGCAGTTCTTC
>.|TRBJ2-7|TRBD1|15|TRBV5-1
CASSSGTGDHYEQYF
TGCGCCAGCAGCTCCGGGACAGGAGATCACTACGAGCAGTACTTC
>.|TRBJ1-4|.|14|TRBV10-3
CAISEDTTNEKLFF
TGTGCCATCAGTGAGGACACAACTAATGAAAAACTGTTTTTT
>.|TRBJ2-1|TRBD2|13|TRBV20-1
CSARGLALNEQFF
TGCAGTGCGCGGGGACTAGCCCTGAATGAGCAGTTCTTC
>.|TRBJ2-1|.|14|TRBV20-1
CSARGQGPNNEQFF
TGCAGTGCTAGAGGCCAGGGACCTAACAATGAGCAGTTCTTC
>.|TRBJ2-7|.|17|TRBV1
CTSSHSSGGQGLYEQYF
TGCACCAGCAGCCACTCATCGGGGGGACAGGGGTTGTACGAGCAGTACTTC
>.|TRBJ2-2|.|14|TRBV20-1
CSASFRANTGELFF
TGCAGTGCTAGTTTCAGGGCGAACACCGGGGAGCTGTTTTTT
>.|TRBJ2-5|.|12|TRBV30
CAWNPREGTQYF
TGTGCCTGGAACCCCAGGGAAGGGACCCAGTACTTC
>.|TRBJ2-7|TRBD2|15|TRBV20-1
CSANSPYRTSPEQYF
TGCAGTGCTAACAGCCCTTATCGGACTAGCCCTGAGCAGTACTTC
>.|TRBJ2-3|.|17|TRBV4-1
CASSQENPRTSTDTQYF
TGCGCCAGCAGCCAAGAAAATCCTAGGACTAGCACAGATACGCAGTATTTT
>.|TRBJ2-5|TRBD2|15|TRBV7-3
CASSTSSGIGETQYF
TGTGCCAGCAGCACCAGTAGCGGGATTGGGGAGACCCAGTACTTC
>.|TRBJ2-1|.|15|TRBV20-1
CSARIVGSSYNEQFF
TGCAGTGCTAGAATCGTGGGGAGCTCCTACAATGAGCAGTTCTTC
>.|TRBJ2-7|TRBD1|14|TRBV5-1
CASSPGTGAYEQYF
TGCGCCAGCAGCCCCGGGACAGGGGCCTACGAGCAGTACTTC
>.|TRBJ2-7|.|13|TRBV6-2/TRBV6-3
CASSPTETYEQYF
TGTGCCAGCAGTCCGACAGAGACCTACGAGCAGTACTTC
>.|TRBJ1-6|.|15|TRBV7-6
CASSPDISYNSPLHF
TGTGCCAGCAGCCCCGACATCTCCTATAATTCACCCCTCCACTTT
>few|TRBJ1-4|.|16|TRBV7-9
CASSDFGEPTGEKLFF
TGTGCCAGCAGCGATTTCGGGGAGCCCACGGGGGAAAAACTGTTTTTT
>.|TRBJ2-4|TRBD2|20|TRBV4-3
CASSQDWGLGLAGTRNIQYF
TGCGCCAGCAGCCAAGATTGGGGGCTAGGACTAGCGGGGACAAGGAACATTCAGTACTTC